These 14 T cell receptor beta chains originate from one sample sequenced in a study of shared clonotypes between healthy human individuals. This table comes from immunoSEQ multiplex PCR, and its TCRdb copy is limited to in-frame clones, with some not included. The sample lists around 1.5 million clones, 95% to 99% occurring once. The sample comprised naive CD4+ T cells sorted from blood. The subset is: CD45RA+ positively selected. The receptor set was obtained from a man aged 25-45 years in good health.

The chain carries TRBV6-6 and TRBJ1-5; D gene unclear. V lost 7 bases to trimming and J lost 6 bases, with 22 bases between them. The CDR3 contains 16 residues. Germline CDR1 MNHNY, CDR2 SVGAGI (reference sequence). The CDR3 nucleotides read TGTGCCAGCACCCGGAAGACCGCTGGGGTCAGTCAGCCCCAGCATTTT. It specifies CASTRKTAGVSQPQHF.

The rearrangement links TRBV4-3 to TRBJ2-1; the D call may be TRBD1 or TRBD2 (6 bases each). There are 17 residues in the CDR3. CDR1 and CDR2 (germline): LGHNA, YSLEER. V was clipped by 4 bases and J by 7 bases, with 23 bases between them. In nucleotides, the CDR3 is TGCGCCAGCAGCCCGCATCGGCTAGGAGGGGGAAGGAATGAGCAGTTCTTC. Translation gives CASSPHRLGGGRNEQFF.

The chain uses TRBV2 and TRBJ1-1; D remains ambiguous. The CDR3 is 14 amino acids. Germline V gene sequence: CDR1 SNHLY, CDR2 FYNNEI. Between the trimmed V and J ends, which lost 0 bases and 1 base, there was a span of 6 bases. CDR3 amino acids: CASSEAPSNTEAFF. In nucleotides, the CDR3 is TGTGCCAGCAGTGAAGCACCTTCGAACACTGAAGCTTTCTTT.

The V and J genes are TRBV2 and TRBJ2-1, with TRBD2 identical over 14 bases. The germline V gene encodes CDR1 SNHLY and CDR2 FYNNEI. The V gene end was trimmed by 3 bases and the J gene end by 10 bases; junction bases not matched to a gene: 8. There are 16 residues in the CDR3. CDR3 bases: TGTGCCAGCAGTGACTGGGGGACTAGCGGGAGAAGCGAGCAGTTCTTC. It yields the protein CASSDWGTSGRSEQFF.

The chain employs TRBV2 and TRBJ2-3; a possible D gene is TRBD1 (6 bases). CDR1 and CDR2 from the germline V gene are SNHLY and FYNNEI. V lost 7 bases and J lost 3, with 14 bases in between. The CDR3 sequence is 14 residues long. CDR3 coding DNA: TGTGCCAGCAAAGGACAGCTAGCTACAGATACGCAGTATTTT. As protein: CASKGQLATDTQYF.

The J gene is TRBJ1-2, the V gene TRBV11-2, with 8 nucleotides matching TRBD1. V lost 4 bases, J lost 4 bases, and 11 bases stayed unmatched. The germline V gene encodes CDR1 SGHAT and CDR2 FQNNGV. The CDR3 consists of 16 residues. The CDR3 DNA reads as TGTGCCAGCAGCTCCCTCATAACAGGGGGAGGCTATGGCTACACCTTC. Translated, it gives CASSSLITGGGYGYTF. Drawing the rest from reference TRBV11-2 and TRBJ1-2, the complete variable domain is EAGVAQSPRYKIIEKRQSVAFWCNPISGHATLYWYQQILGQGPKLLIQFQNNGVVDDSQLPKDRFSAERLKGVDSTLKIQPAKLEDSAVYLCASSSLITGGGYGYTFGSGTRLTVV.

The DNA for the CDR3 is TGTGCCAGCAGCCTAGAAAACTATGGCTACACCTTC. The encoded protein is CASSLENYGYTF. This sequence joins TRBV7-2 and TRBJ1-2; unclear D gene. Trimming removed 5 bases from V and 2 bases from J, with 6 bases in between. Germline CDR1 SGHTA, CDR2 FQGNSA. This CDR3 spans 12 amino acids.

The CDR3 spells CASSFAGGHEQYF. The CDR3 DNA follows: TGTGCCAGCAGCTTCGCGGGGGGCCACGAGCAGTACTTC. The chain links TRBV28 to TRBJ2-7; 8 positions agree with TRBD2. Germline CDR1 and CDR2: MDHEN and SYDVKM. The CDR3 contains 13 residues. After removal of 6 bases from V and 5 bases from J, the junction contained 6 bases not matched to a gene.

The chain's CDR3 is CASSEWGITDTQYF. The CDR3 DNA is TGTGCCAGCAGTGAATGGGGTATCACAGATACGCAGTATTTT. The chain uses TRBV6-1 and TRBJ2-3; D not resolved. This CDR3 region has 14 residues. Between the trimmed V and J ends, which lost 2 bases and 2 bases, there was a span of 8 bases. CDR1 MNHNS and CDR2 SASEGT come from the germline V gene.

The chain is built from TRBV28 and TRBJ2-7, with 12 nucleotides matching TRBD1. This CDR3 has 16 residues. Germline trimming cut 7 bases from V and 7 bases from J; bases unmatched to any gene: 14. Germline CDR1 is MDHEN and CDR2 is SYDVKM. This chain's CDR3 is CASTLTVGTGGLEQYF. The CDR3 nucleotides read TGTGCCAGCACCCTTACCGTCGGGACAGGGGGCTTGGAGCAGTACTTC.

The V call is TRBV5-6, the J call TRBJ2-1; perhaps TRBD2 as D (6 bases). Germline-derived CDR1 and CDR2 are SGHDT and YYEEEE. Trimming shortened V by 1 base and J by 11 bases, and 7 bases separated the two germline ends. This CDR3 spans 11 amino acids. This CDR3 reads CASSLTSKQFF. The CDR3 region has the DNA TGTGCCAGCAGCTTGACTAGCAAGCAGTTCTTC. Complete variable domain (other parts from reference TRBV5-6 and TRBJ2-1): DAGVTQSPTHLIKTRGQQVTLRCSPKSGHDTVSWYQQALGQGPQFIFQYYEEEERQRGNFPDRFSGHQFPNYSSELNVNALLLGDSALYLCASSLTSKQFFGPGTRLTVL.

This clone was recorded only once. V gene TRBV4-1 combines with J gene TRBJ2-5; D remains unclear. CDR3 length: 15 amino acids. V was shortened by 1 base and J by 1 base, with 10 bases between the two germline ends. Per the germline V gene, CDR1 is MGHRA and CDR2 is YSYEKL. This chain's CDR3 is CASSQGPRVQETQYF. DNA of the CDR3: TGCGCCAGCAGCCAAGGACCCCGCGTCCAAGAGACCCAGTACTTC.

The genes are TRBV9 and TRBJ2-1; 7 bases agree with TRBD2. The germline V gene encodes CDR1 SGDLS and CDR2 YYNGEE. The CDR3 length is 17 residues. V shed 4 bases and J 12 bases; nucleotides not matched to a gene: 22. The CDR3 bases are TGTGCCAGCAGCCGTCTTACTAGCGACCCTCCGGGTGAGTTGCAGTTCTTC. Protein: CASSRLTSDPPGELQFF. Combining the CDR3 with reference TRBV9 and TRBJ2-1 gives the whole variable domain DSGVTQTPKHLITATGQRVTLRCSPRSGDLSVYWYQQSLDQGLQFLIQYYNGEERAKGNILERFSAQQFPDLHSELNLSSLELGDSALYFCASSRLTSDPPGELQFFGPGTRLTVL.

The rearrangement links TRBV7-6 to TRBJ2-5, with D hard to call. CDR1 and CDR2 (germline): SGHVS, FNYEAQ. The V and J ends lost 5 bases and 3 bases respectively, with 10 bases between them. The CDR3 has 13 residues. Written as DNA, the CDR3 is TGTGCCAGCAGCCCCGCGATCGAAGAGACCCAGTACTTC. It specifies CASSPAIEETQYF.